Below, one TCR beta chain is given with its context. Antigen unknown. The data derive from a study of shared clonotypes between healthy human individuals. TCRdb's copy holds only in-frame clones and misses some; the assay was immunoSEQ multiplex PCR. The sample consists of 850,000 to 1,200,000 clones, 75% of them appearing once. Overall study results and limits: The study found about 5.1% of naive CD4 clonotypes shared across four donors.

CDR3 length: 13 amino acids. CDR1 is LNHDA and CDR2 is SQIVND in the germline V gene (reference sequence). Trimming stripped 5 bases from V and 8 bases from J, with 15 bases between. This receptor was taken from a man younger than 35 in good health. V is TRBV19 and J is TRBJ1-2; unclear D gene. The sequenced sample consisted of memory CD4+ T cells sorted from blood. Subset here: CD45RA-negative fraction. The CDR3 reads CASSRYLREGYTF. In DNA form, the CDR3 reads TGTGCCAGTAGTCGGTACCTCAGAGAAGGCTACACCTTC.